Reported below is one T cell receptor beta chain. Which cohort a participant joined came from the clinical history participants gave. The record originates from a study of blood T cell repertoires in COVID-19. In the authors' workflow: From reference gene primer amplification, estimates of nucleated cell counts were derived. Assay: immunoSEQ multiplex PCR; the TCRdb copy retains only in-frame clones and omits some. V, J and clone size are those of that table, while D and trimming were read from the DNA. The sample contains 190,000 or so clones, roughly four fifths of which appear only once. CDR1 and CDR2 from the germline V gene are SGHTA and FQGTGA. The CDR3 sequence is 16 residues long. Trimming removed 5 bases at V and 5 bases at J, with 18 bases between.

This sequence was found in a man in his forties or fifties who had recovered from COVID-19. The V gene is TRBV7-3, the J gene TRBJ2-2; maybe TRBD1 (6 bases). Sequenced input: PBMCs or T cells enriched from blood (not recorded which). The chain's CDR3 is CASSRFSTTGTGELFF. DNA for the CDR3: TGTGCCAGCAGCCGATTTTCAACTACAGGGACCGGGGAGCTGTTTTTT.